A single sample is the source of the 5 T cell receptor beta chains below, sequenced in a study of T cell repertoires in cytomegalovirus infection. The antigens of these receptors remain unknown. Each CDR3 protein gets one entry after TCRdb re-called the reads with MiXCR. Of 680,000 or so distinct CDR3 sequences detected, around 31% appear once; the ten largest clones hold roughly 18%. The sequencing used cultured PBMCs, collected from culture after CMV antigen stimulation. The receptors come from a human donor in good health (CMV status not recorded). Some clones in this sample may be carry-over from other donors' samples.

The chain employs TRBV20-1 and TRBJ2-3, with 9 bases identical to TRBD2. The CDR3 consists of 15 residues. Germline values: CDR1 DFQATT, CDR2 SNEGSKA (reference sequence). Losses at the gene ends were 6 bases for V and 1 base for J; bases not matched to a gene: 8. The CDR3: CSAGEERGGTDTQYF. The CDR3 nucleotides read TGCAGTGCAGGGGAGGAGCGGGGGGGCACAGATACGCAGTATTTT.

This clonotype turned up a few times. The chain has TRBV7-2 and TRBJ2-4; D gene ambiguous. This CDR3 comprises 15 residues. V lost 4 bases and J lost 3, with 13 bases in between. Germline CDR1 SGHTA, CDR2 FQGNSA. CDR3 in DNA: TGTGCCAGCAGCTATGAGGTCACAGTCAAAAACATTCAGTACTTC. This gives the protein CASSYEVTVKNIQYF.

The V and J genes are TRBV12-3 or TRBV12-4 and TRBJ2-6, with 8 bases fitting TRBD1. Germline trimming cut 5 bases from V and 0 bases from J; bases unmatched to any gene: 6. CDR3 length: 17 amino acids. CDR3 protein: CASSGRTGYSGANVLTF. The DNA of the CDR3 is TGTGCCAGCAGTGGTCGGACAGGGTACTCTGGGGCCAACGTCCTGACTTTC.

The gene calls are TRBV7-2 and TRBJ1-1; D ambiguous. Germline V gives CDR1 SGHTA, CDR2 FQGNSA. This CDR3 spans 14 amino acids. V gave up 2 bases and J gave up 6 bases, with 13 bases separating them. The CDR3 loop reads CASSLNGFSAEAFF. The DNA of the CDR3 is TGTGCCAGCAGCTTAAATGGGTTTTCCGCTGAAGCTTTCTTT.

This chain joins TRBV7-2 and TRBJ1-6; 8 positions agree with TRBD1. V lost 5 bases to trimming and J lost 6 bases; unmatched junction nucleotides: 6. Per germline, CDR1 SGHTA and CDR2 FQGNSA. CDR3 length: 15 residues. CDR3 amino acids: CASSPAGGSNSPLHF. The CDR3 DNA reads as TGTGCCAGCAGCCCCGCAGGGGGCTCTAATTCACCCCTCCACTTT.